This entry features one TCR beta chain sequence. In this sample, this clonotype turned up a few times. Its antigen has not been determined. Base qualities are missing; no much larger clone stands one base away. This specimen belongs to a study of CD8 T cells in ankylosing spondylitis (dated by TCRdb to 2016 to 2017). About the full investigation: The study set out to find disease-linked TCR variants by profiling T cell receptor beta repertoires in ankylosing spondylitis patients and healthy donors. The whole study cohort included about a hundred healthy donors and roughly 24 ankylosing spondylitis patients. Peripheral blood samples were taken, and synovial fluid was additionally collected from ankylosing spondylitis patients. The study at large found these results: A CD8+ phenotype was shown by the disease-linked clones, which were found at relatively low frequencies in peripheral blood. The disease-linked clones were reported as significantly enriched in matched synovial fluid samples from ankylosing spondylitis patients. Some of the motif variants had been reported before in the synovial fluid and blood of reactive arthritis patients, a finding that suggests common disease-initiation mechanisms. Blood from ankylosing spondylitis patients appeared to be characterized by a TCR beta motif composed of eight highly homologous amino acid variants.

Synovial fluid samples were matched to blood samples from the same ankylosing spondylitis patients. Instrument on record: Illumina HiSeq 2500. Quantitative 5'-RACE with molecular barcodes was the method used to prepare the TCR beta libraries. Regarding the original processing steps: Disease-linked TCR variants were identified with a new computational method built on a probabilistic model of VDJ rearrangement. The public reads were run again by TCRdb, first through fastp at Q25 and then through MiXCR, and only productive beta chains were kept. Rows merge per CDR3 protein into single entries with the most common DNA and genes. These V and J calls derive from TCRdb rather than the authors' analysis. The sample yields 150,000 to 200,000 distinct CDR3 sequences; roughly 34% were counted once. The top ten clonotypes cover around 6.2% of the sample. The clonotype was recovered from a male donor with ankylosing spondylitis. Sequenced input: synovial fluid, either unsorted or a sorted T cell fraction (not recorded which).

The DNA reads as follows: TGTGCCAGCAGCCCACGTAAATCTATGGAGGGAAAACTGTTTTTT. Translated, it reads CASSPRKSMEGKLFF. The chain uses TRBV25-1 and TRBJ1-4; the D gene is unclear. The V end loses 6 bases and the J end loses 10 bases, and a stretch of 21 bases separates them. The CDR3 measures 15 amino acids from cysteine to phenylalanine. Only CDR3 DNA remains: 45 bases, in frame from the first base. CDR1 is given as MGHDK and CDR2 as SYGVNS, both from the germline V gene. Joined to the reference TRBV25-1 and TRBJ1-4 proteins, this CDR3 gives the full variable domain: EADIYQTPRYLVIGTGKKITLECSQTMGHDKMYWYQQDPGMELHLIHYSYGVNSTEKGDLSSESTVSRIRTEHFPLTLESARPSHTSQYLCASSPRKSMEGKLFFGSGTQLSVL.